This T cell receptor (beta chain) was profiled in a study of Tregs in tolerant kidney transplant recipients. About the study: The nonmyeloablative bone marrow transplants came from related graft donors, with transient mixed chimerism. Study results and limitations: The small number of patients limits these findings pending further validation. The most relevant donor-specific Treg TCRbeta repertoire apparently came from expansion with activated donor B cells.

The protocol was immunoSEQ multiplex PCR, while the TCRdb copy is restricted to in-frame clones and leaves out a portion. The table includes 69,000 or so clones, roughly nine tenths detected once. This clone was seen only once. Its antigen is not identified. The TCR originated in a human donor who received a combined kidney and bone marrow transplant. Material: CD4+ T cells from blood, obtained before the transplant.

The CDR3 reads CASSQPAGGGEQFF. CDR3 nucleotides: TGTGCCAGCAGCCAACCCGCGGGAGGGGGGGAGCAGTTCTTC. J is TRBJ2-1 and V is TRBV9, with TRBD2 identical over 9 bases. Germline assignment: CDR1 SGDLS and CDR2 YYNGEE. V shed 4 bases, J shed 10 bases, and the junction held 9 bases outside the gene matches. The CDR3 runs to 14 residues.